The sequence of this TCR beta chain was determined in a study of early T cells in non-severe SARS-CoV-2 infection. CDR3 length equals 15 residues. The germline V gene has CDR1 SGHRS and CDR2 YFSETQ. V gave up 1 base and J gave up 8 bases, with 18 bases separating them. In its sample, this clonotype was seen many times. TCRdb reprocessed the 5' RACE reads with MiXCR, giving one entry per CDR3 protein. The profile shows 50,000 to 60,000 distinct CDR3 sequences, under 8.5% of them singletons. This clonotype was sampled from an adult who was a healthcare worker with PCR-confirmed SARS-CoV-2 infection or an uninfected control (not recorded which). Sample: whole blood, taken at baseline. The chain has TRBV5-1 and TRBJ1-2; no definite D call. The CDR3 loop is CASSLSGPGLRGYTF. The CDR3 DNA follows: TGCGCCAGCAGCTTGTCCGGGCCGGGTCTCAGGGGCTACACCTTC. The full variable domain, completed using reference TRBV5-1 and TRBJ1-2, is KAGVTQTPRYLIKTRGQQVTLSCSPISGHRSVSWYQQTPGQGLQFLFEYFSETQRNKGNFPGRFSGRQFSNSRSEMNVSTLELGDSALYLCASSLSGPGLRGYTFGSGTRLTVV.